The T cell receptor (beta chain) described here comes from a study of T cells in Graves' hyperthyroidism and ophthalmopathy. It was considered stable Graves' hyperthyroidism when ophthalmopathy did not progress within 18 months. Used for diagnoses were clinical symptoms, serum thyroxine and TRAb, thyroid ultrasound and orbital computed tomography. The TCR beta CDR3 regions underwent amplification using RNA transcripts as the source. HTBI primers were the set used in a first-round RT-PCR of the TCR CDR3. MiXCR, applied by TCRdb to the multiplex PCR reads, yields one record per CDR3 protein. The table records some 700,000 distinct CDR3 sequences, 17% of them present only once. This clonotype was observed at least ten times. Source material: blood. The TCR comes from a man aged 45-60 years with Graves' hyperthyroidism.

CDR3 sequence (DNA): TGTGCCAGCAGCTCGTTGACTAGCGGGAGTTGGCACACCGGGGAGCTGTTTTTT. Protein sequence: CASSSLTSGSWHTGELFF. The J gene is TRBJ2-2, the V gene TRBV2; 12 bases agree with TRBD2. The CDR3 is made up of 18 amino acids. V dropped 6 bases and J dropped 3; count of bases not matched to a gene: 11. Per germline, CDR1 SNHLY and CDR2 FYNNEI.